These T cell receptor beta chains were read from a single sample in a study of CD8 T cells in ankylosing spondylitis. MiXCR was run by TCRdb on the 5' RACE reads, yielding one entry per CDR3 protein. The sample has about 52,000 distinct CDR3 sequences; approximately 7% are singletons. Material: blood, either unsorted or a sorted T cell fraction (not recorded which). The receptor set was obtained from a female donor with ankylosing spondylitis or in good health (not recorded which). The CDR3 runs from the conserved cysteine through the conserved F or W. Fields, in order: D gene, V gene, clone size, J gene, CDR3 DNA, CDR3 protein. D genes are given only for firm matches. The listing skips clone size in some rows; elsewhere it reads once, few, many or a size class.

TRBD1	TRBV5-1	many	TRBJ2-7	TGCGCCAGCAGCAGCCCGGGACAGGGGGCGGCCGAGCAGTACTTC	CASSSPGQGAAEQYF
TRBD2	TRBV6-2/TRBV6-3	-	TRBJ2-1	TGTGCCAGCTGGGCCCGACTAGCGGGCGATTACACTGAGCAGTTCTTC	CASWARLAGDYTEQFF
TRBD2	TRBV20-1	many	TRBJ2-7	TGCAGTGCTAGAGATATCCGGGGGGGAACCTACGAGCAGTACTTC	CSARDIRGGTYEQYF
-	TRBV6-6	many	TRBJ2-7	TGTGCCAGCACTCCACAGGGAAGCTCCTACGAGCAGTACTTC	CASTPQGSSYEQYF
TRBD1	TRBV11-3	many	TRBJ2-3	TGTGCCAGCAGCGTAGGGACAGGGGGAGGGGATACGCAGTATTTT	CASSVGTGGGDTQYF
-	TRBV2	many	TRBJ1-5	TGTGCCAGCAGTGAAACGGGAGGTTGGCCCCAGCATTTT	CASSETGGWPQHF
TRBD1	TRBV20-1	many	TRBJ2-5	TGCAGTGCTAGGCAGGGGGCGGAAGAGACCCAGTACTTC	CSARQGAEETQYF
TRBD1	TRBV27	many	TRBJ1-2	TGTGCCAGCAGTTCAGGGGGGTCGGCTGGCTACACCTTC	CASSSGGSAGYTF
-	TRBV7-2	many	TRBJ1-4	TGTGCCAGCAGCGCCCGTGCAGGGAATGAAAAACTGTTTTTT	CASSARAGNEKLFF
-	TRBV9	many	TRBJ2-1	TGTGCCAGCAGCGTAGGGCACTCTAACTCCTACAATGAGCAGTTCTTC	CASSVGHSNSYNEQFF
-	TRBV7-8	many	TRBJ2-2	TGTGCCAGCAGCTTAAATATGCCGGCCGGGGAGCTGTTTTTT	CASSLNMPAGELFF
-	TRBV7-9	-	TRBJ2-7	TGTGCCAGCAGCTTAGTTGCCAGCATCCACGAGCAGTACTTC	CASSLVASIHEQYF
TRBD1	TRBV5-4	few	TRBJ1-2	TGTGCCAGCAGCGGACCGACAGGGGGCATCGATGGCTACACCTTC	CASSGPTGGIDGYTF
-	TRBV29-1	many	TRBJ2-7	TGCAGCGTTGAAGGTTGGCGGGGGCAAAGCTACGAGCAGTACTTC	CSVEGWRGQSYEQYF
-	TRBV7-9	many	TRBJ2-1	TGTGCCAGCAGCCGGGACTTCCAGGGGGAAGAGCAGTTCTTC	CASSRDFQGEEQFF
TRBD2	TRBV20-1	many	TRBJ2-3	TGCAGTGCCCGCAGAAGCGGGGTTGTGGATACGCAGTATTTT	CSARRSGVVDTQYF
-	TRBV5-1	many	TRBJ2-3	TGCGCCAGCAGCTTGCAGCAGGGAAACACAGATACGCAGTATTTT	CASSLQQGNTDTQYF
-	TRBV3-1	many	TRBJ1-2	TGTGCCAGCAGCCAAGATCCGGGGTCGAACTATGGCTACACCTTC	CASSQDPGSNYGYTF
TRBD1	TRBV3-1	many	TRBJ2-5	TGTGCCAGCAGCCAAGAAGGAACAGGGGGACAAGAGACCCAGTACTTC	CASSQEGTGGQETQYF